These 10 T cell receptor beta chains originate from one sample sequenced in a study of beta chain features in type 1 diabetes. Of the isolated RNA, all was reverse transcribed, and so the sequenced material was expressed TCRB transcripts. Sequencing was performed with immunoSEQ multiplex PCR; in TCRdb, only in-frame clones are kept and a portion is missing. The sample yields about 900,000 clones, 15% to 20% seen once. Sequencing was done on a sample of naive CD4+ T cells from blood. The origin of the receptors is a woman between 18 and 30 years old in good health.

The V gene is TRBV6-5, the J gene TRBJ1-2; unclear D gene. V was shortened by 0 bases and J by 8 bases, with 13 bases between the two germline ends. Germline values: CDR1 MNHEY, CDR2 SVGAGI. The CDR3 is made up of 14 amino acids. Here the CDR3 reads CASSYSGFEFGYTF. DNA for the CDR3: TGTGCCAGCAGTTACTCAGGCTTCGAGTTCGGCTACACCTTC.

This clone has only a few counts. The gene calls are TRBV5-6 and TRBJ2-6; D is unresolved. The ends were cut back, 4 bases at V and 0 bases at J, with 5 bases in the middle. This CDR3 contains 14 residues. The germline V gene has CDR1 SGHDT and CDR2 YYEEEE. CDR3 amino acids: CASSTISGANVLTF. The DNA for the CDR3 is TGTGCCAGCAGCACCATCTCTGGGGCCAACGTCCTGACTTTC.

In its sample, this clone was seen a few times. The rearrangement links TRBV7-2 to TRBJ2-2; unclear D gene. The CDR3 has 15 residues. Germline V gene sequence: CDR1 SGHTA, CDR2 FQGNSA. Trimming removed 2 bases from V and 2 bases from J, with 9 bases in between. CDR3: CASSLSSVNTGELFF. The DNA of the CDR3 is TGTGCCAGCAGCTTAAGTTCCGTAAACACCGGGGAGCTGTTTTTT. Together with reference TRBV7-2 and TRBJ2-2, the CDR3 gives the full variable domain: GAGVSQSPSNKVTEKGKDVELRCDPISGHTALYWYRQSLGQGLEFLIYFQGNSAPDKSGLPSDRFSAERTGGSVSTLTIQRTQQEDSAVYLCASSLSSVNTGELFFGEGSRLTVL.

This clone has only a few counts. The rearrangement joins TRBV5-4 to TRBJ1-6; no firm D call. The CDR3 runs to 12 residues. Trimming removed 0 bases at V and 10 bases at J, with 5 bases between. CDR1 SGHNT and CDR2 YYREEE come from the germline V gene (reference sequence). The CDR3 region has the DNA TGTGCCAGCAGCTTGGGATTATCACCCCTCCACTTT. Its translation: CASSLGLSPLHF.

This clone has just a few counts. In DNA, the CDR3 is TGTGCCAGCAGCCTCCGCCCAGGGATGGGGTCCTACGAGCAGTACTTC. Translated: CASSLRPGMGSYEQYF. The gene calls are TRBV7-2 and TRBJ2-7; weak D call: TRBD1 (5 bases). V gave up 5 bases and J gave up 1 base, with 18 bases separating them. The CDR3 has 16 amino acids. Germline values: CDR1 SGHTA, CDR2 FQGNSA.

This clone has a handful of counts. This chain links TRBV27 with TRBJ2-5, with 7 nucleotides matching TRBD1. V trimming: 0 bases; J trimming: 0 bases; junction bases outside the gene matches: 4. The CDR3 consists of 16 residues. Per the germline V gene, CDR1 is MNHEY and CDR2 is SMNVEV (reference sequence). CDR3 bases: TGTGCCAGCAGTTTATCGCCACAGGGGTACCAAGAGACCCAGTACTTC. It is translated as CASSLSPQGYQETQYF.

This clone was picked up a small number of times. This rearrangement joins TRBV21-1 to TRBJ2-2; TRBD2, as called in the table, went unchecked against the DNA. TRBV21-1 is a known pseudogene. The CDR3 is 13 amino acids. CDR3 region: CASGRERSGELFF. The CDR3 DNA sequence: TGTGCCAGCGGGCGGGAGAGGTCCGGGGAGCTGTTTTTT.

This clone turned up a few times. The chain links TRBV27 to TRBJ1-2, with 8 bases aligning to TRBD1. Germline values: CDR1 MNHEY, CDR2 SMNVEV (reference sequence). Trimming took 4 bases from V and 7 from J; bases not matched to a gene: 8. There are 14 residues in the CDR3. Here the CDR3 DNA reads TGTGCCAGCAGTTCACAGGGGGTTTTGGCTGGCTACACCTTC. Its protein product is CASSSQGVLAGYTF.

This clone was counted only a few times. This sequence joins TRBV2 and TRBJ2-3, with TRBD2 as a possible D gene (6 bases). This CDR3 has 15 residues. CDR1 and CDR2 (germline): SNHLY, FYNNEI. The V end was cut by 4 bases, the J end by 0 bases, with 11 bases between. CDR3 DNA: TGTGCCAGCAGTGCTAATGCGGGGAGCACAGATACGCAGTATTTT. Protein: CASSANAGSTDTQYF.

This clone was seen only a few times. This chain uses TRBV2 with TRBJ2-7; D is unresolved. The germline V gene encodes CDR1 SNHLY and CDR2 FYNNEI. The CDR3 extends over 12 amino acids. V gave up 4 bases and J gave up 3 bases, with 7 bases separating them. CDR3 nucleotide sequence: TGTGCCAGCAGTGGTAACAGCTACGAGCAGTACTTC. Translated: CASSGNSYEQYF.